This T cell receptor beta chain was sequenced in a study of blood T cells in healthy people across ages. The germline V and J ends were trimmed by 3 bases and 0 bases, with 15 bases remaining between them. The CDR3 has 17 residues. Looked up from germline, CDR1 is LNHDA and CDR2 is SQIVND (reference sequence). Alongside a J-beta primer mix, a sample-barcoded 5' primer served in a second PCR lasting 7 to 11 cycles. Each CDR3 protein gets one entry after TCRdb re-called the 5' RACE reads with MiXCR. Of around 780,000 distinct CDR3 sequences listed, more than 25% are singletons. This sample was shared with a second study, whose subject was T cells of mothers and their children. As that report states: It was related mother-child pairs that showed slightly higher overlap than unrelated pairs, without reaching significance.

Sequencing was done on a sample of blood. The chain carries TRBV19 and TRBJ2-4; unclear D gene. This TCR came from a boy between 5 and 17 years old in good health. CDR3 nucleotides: TGTGCCAGTAGTATCTTGGGCGGTTGGGCAGCCAAAAACATTCAGTACTTC. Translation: CASSILGGWAAKNIQYF.